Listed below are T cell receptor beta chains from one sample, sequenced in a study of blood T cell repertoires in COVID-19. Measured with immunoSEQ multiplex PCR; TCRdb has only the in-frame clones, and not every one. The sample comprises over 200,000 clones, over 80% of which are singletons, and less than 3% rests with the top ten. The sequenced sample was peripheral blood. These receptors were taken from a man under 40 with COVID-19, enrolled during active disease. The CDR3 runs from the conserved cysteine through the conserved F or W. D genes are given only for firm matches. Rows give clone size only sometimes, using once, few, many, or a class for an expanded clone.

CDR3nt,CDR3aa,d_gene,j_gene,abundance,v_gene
TGTGCCAGCAGCTTCAAACAGGGAGATGAGCAGTTCTTC,CASSFKQGDEQFF,.,TRBJ2-1,once,TRBV7-3
TGTGCCAGCGCCAGACAGGAGAATTCACCCCTCCACTTT,CASARQENSPLHF,.,TRBJ1-6,.,TRBV11-2
TGTGCCTGGAGTGGGACAGGGAACACTGAAGCTTTCTTT,CAWSGTGNTEAFF,TRBD1,TRBJ1-1,.,TRBV30
TGTGCCAGCAGCTTAAACAGGGGTCCAGAGACCCAGTACTTC,CASSLNRGPETQYF,TRBD1,TRBJ2-5,.,TRBV7-2
TGTGCCACCGCCCCGACAGGACTTAGCACAGATACGCAGTATTTT,CATAPTGLSTDTQYF,.,TRBJ2-3,.,TRBV24-1
TGTGCCAGCAGCCCCTCCCGACAGGGGGCTAATCAAGGCTACACCTTC,CASSPSRQGANQGYTF,TRBD1,TRBJ1-2,.,TRBV7-2
TGTGCCAGCAGCTTCAGGGACAGGGGGCGGAACACCATATATTTT,CASSFRDRGRNTIYF,TRBD1,TRBJ1-3,.,TRBV5-6
TGTGCCAGCAGCAAAGGGTGGGTTGGACAGACCCCCTACGAGCAGTACTTC,CASSKGWVGQTPYEQYF,.,TRBJ2-7,.,TRBV21-1
TGTGCCAGCAGTGAGGTCCTAGGGGACTATGGCTACACCTTC,CASSEVLGDYGYTF,.,TRBJ1-2,.,TRBV6-1
TGTGCCAGCAGTACTCCGGGACTCTACTCGGAGGACACTGAAGCTTTCTTT,CASSTPGLYSEDTEAFF,.,TRBJ1-1,.,TRBV28
TGTGCCAGCAGCTTAGAGGACAGCCTTTTCTACGAGCAGTACTTC,CASSLEDSLFYEQYF,.,TRBJ2-7,once,TRBV7-6
TGTGCCAGCAGCAACGTCGGCAGGGCTATATTCTCCGGGGAGCTGTTTTTT,CASSNVGRAIFSGELFF,.,TRBJ2-2,.,TRBV7-8
TGTGCCAGCAGCGTAGAGGCGGGAGGGTCACCCCTCCACTTT,CASSVEAGGSPLHF,.,TRBJ1-6,.,TRBV9
TGTGCCAGCAGCCCTGGGGCGGGAGTGCGCGAGCAGTACTTC,CASSPGAGVREQYF,TRBD2,TRBJ2-7,.,TRBV5-6
TGCAGCGTCCCGACAGGGAGACGGCGCGAAGCTTTCTTT,CSVPTGRRREAFF,TRBD1,TRBJ1-1,.,TRBV29-1
TGTGCCAGCAGCCTGACGCCGGGACATTATAATTCACCCCTCCACTTT,CASSLTPGHYNSPLHF,.,TRBJ1-6,.,TRBV7-8
TGTGCCAGCAGCTTAGGCCGCCGGGACAGGGTAGGTGGCTACACCTTC,CASSLGRRDRVGGYTF,TRBD1,TRBJ1-2,.,TRBV13
TGTGCCAGCAGCCCGGGACAGGGGGTCGGGGAGCTGTTTTTT,CASSPGQGVGELFF,TRBD1,TRBJ2-2,.,TRBV11-2
TGCGCCAGCAGCCAAGGGACAGGGTCTTATAATTCACCCCTCCACTTT,CASSQGTGSYNSPLHF,TRBD1,TRBJ1-6,.,TRBV4-3
TGCGCCAGCAATTTCGGACAGGGGAAGAGCTATGGCTACACCTTC,CASNFGQGKSYGYTF,TRBD1,TRBJ1-2,.,TRBV4-1
TGTGCCAGCAGCTCGGAAGAGACTAGCGGGTCCTACGAGCAGTACTTC,CASSSEETSGSYEQYF,TRBD2,TRBJ2-7,.,TRBV5-6
TGTGCCAGCAAGACGGGGGCTGGGGCCAACGTCCTGACTTTC,CASKTGAGANVLTF,.,TRBJ2-6,.,TRBV3-1/TRBV3-2
TGTGCCAGCAGCGTGGGTAGCGGGCTAGCGGGAGTCTACGAGCAGTACTTC,CASSVGSGLAGVYEQYF,TRBD2,TRBJ2-7,.,TRBV9
TGTGCCAGTAAATGGGGACAGGGGGCCTCCTACGAGCAGTACTTC,CASKWGQGASYEQYF,TRBD1,TRBJ2-7,.,TRBV19
TGTGCCAGCTCACCATCTAGACTAGCGCTTTACGAGCAGTACTTC,CASSPSRLALYEQYF,TRBD2,TRBJ2-7,.,TRBV18
TGTGCCAGCACCCCTTACGGGGGGAGCAATCAGCCCCAGCATTTT,CASTPYGGSNQPQHF,.,TRBJ1-5,.,TRBV6-1
TGTGCCAGCAGCCTACCGATCCTGACGGAGCCAGATACGCAGTATTTT,CASSLPILTEPDTQYF,.,TRBJ2-3,.,TRBV11-1
TGTGCCAGCCGCAACAGGAACCAAGAGACCCAGTACTTC,CASRNRNQETQYF,.,TRBJ2-5,.,TRBV5-6
TGTGCCAGCAGTTACTCCCGACAGGTCAGCTCACCCCTCCACTTT,CASSYSRQVSSPLHF,.,TRBJ1-6,.,TRBV6-5
TGTGCCAGCAGCTTAGCGGGAGGGCCTTTCAATGAGCAGTTCTTC,CASSLAGGPFNEQFF,TRBD2,TRBJ2-1,.,TRBV7-9
TGTGCCAGCAGTACCGTGGGAGGAAGCTCCTACGAGCAGTACTTC,CASSTVGGSSYEQYF,.,TRBJ2-7,many,TRBV6-5
TGTGCCAGCAGCTTCGGGGACAACTCCTACGAGCAGTACTTC,CASSFGDNSYEQYF,.,TRBJ2-7,.,TRBV11-2
TGCGCCAGTGCCGGGACAGGGTACTCCTACGAGCAGTACTTC,CASAGTGYSYEQYF,TRBD1,TRBJ2-7,once,TRBV10-2
TGTGCCAGCAGTCACACCGGGACAGGGGGGTACACCATATATTTT,CASSHTGTGGYTIYF,TRBD1,TRBJ1-3,.,TRBV6-5
TGTGCCAGTAGTATGGGAGGGTTGAACACTGAAGCTTTCTTT,CASSMGGLNTEAFF,.,TRBJ1-1,.,TRBV19
TGTGCCAGCAGCTTTACTAGAAATTCACCCCTCCACTTT,CASSFTRNSPLHF,.,TRBJ1-6,.,TRBV11-3
TGTGCCATCAGTGGCTCCCAAGGGGAACGGGCCTACGAGCAGTACTTC,CAISGSQGERAYEQYF,.,TRBJ2-7,.,TRBV10-3
TGTGCCAGCAGCTTAGACAGTATTAATCAGCCCCAGCATTTT,CASSLDSINQPQHF,.,TRBJ1-5,few,TRBV7-2
TGTGCCAGCAGACCCCCCACAGGGGGCTATGGCTACACCTTC,CASRPPTGGYGYTF,TRBD1,TRBJ1-2,.,TRBV7-2
TGTGCCAGCAGTTTAGTTCCGGAGGGGCAGTACTTC,CASSLVPEGQYF,.,TRBJ2-7,few,TRBV12-3/TRBV12-4
TGTGCCAGCACCGTTCAGTACCTCGCCCTCTATGGCTACACCTTC,CASTVQYLALYGYTF,.,TRBJ1-2,.,TRBV6-5
TGTGCCAGCAGTGGACAGTACACTGAAGCTTTCTTT,CASSGQYTEAFF,.,TRBJ1-1,.,TRBV6-2/TRBV6-3
TGTGCCAGCAGTTACTCGAGAGCTTTGACAGCCTACGAGCAGTACTTC,CASSYSRALTAYEQYF,.,TRBJ2-7,.,TRBV6-2/TRBV6-3
TGTGCCAGTAGTCACCGGGACAGGGCCTATGGCTACACCTTC,CASSHRDRAYGYTF,TRBD1,TRBJ1-2,.,TRBV19
TGTGCCAGCAGTACCCGAATACAAGATCAGCCCCAGCATTTT,CASSTRIQDQPQHF,.,TRBJ1-5,.,TRBV2
TGTGCCATGCAGGGGGGATCCTATGGCTACACCTTC,CAMQGGSYGYTF,TRBD1,TRBJ1-2,.,TRBV28
TGCGCCAGCAGCGGAGCGGGAGATACAGATACGCAGTATTTT,CASSGAGDTDTQYF,TRBD2,TRBJ2-3,.,TRBV4-1
TGTGCCAGCTCACCACCTCCAGTCTACGAGCAGTACTTC,CASSPPPVYEQYF,.,TRBJ2-7,.,TRBV18
TGTGCCAGCAGCTTAAGGTCGGGCGGGGTGGCTGAAGCTTTCTTT,CASSLRSGGVAEAFF,.,TRBJ1-1,.,TRBV7-2
TGTGCCAGCAGCTTAAGAACAACAGGGCTGAACGAGCAGTACTTC,CASSLRTTGLNEQYF,.,TRBJ2-7,.,TRBV7-9
TGTGCCAGTAGTATAACAGGGGCGCCTAACTATGGCTACACCTTC,CASSITGAPNYGYTF,TRBD1,TRBJ1-2,.,TRBV19
TGTGCCAGCTCACCAGGACAGGGACGGGGTGGCTACACCTTC,CASSPGQGRGGYTF,TRBD1,TRBJ1-2,once,TRBV18
TGTGCCAGCTCACCGGCGAGAGGACTTAATAATCAGCCCCAGCATTTT,CASSPARGLNNQPQHF,.,TRBJ1-5,.,TRBV18